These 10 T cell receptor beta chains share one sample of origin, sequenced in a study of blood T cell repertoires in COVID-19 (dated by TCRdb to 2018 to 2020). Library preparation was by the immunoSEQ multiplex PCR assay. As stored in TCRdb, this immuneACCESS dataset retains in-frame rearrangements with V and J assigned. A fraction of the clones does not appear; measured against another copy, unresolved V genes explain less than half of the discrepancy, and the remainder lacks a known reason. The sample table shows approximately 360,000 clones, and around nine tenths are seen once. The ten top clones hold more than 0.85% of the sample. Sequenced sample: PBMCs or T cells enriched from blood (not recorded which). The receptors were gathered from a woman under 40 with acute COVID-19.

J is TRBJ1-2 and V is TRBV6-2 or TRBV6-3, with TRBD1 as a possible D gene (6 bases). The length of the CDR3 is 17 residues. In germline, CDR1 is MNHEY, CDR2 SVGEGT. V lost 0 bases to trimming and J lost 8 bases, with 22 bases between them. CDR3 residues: CASSYSPLTGKRSGYTF. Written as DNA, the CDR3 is TGTGCCAGCAGTTACTCCCCACTCACAGGGAAAAGGTCCGGCTACACCTTC.

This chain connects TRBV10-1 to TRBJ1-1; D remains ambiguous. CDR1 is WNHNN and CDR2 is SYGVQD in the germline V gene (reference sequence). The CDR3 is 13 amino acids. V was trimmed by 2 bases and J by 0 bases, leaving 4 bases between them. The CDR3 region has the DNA TGCGCCAGCAGTGAGGGGCTGAACACTGAAGCTTTCTTT. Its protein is CASSEGLNTEAFF.

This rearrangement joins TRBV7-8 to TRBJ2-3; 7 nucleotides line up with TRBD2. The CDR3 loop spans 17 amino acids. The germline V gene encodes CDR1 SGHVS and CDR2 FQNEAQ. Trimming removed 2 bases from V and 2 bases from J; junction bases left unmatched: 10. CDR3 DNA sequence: TGTGCCAGCAGCTTATATTATGGCGGGGGTAACACAGATACGCAGTATTTT. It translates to CASSLYYGGGNTDTQYF.

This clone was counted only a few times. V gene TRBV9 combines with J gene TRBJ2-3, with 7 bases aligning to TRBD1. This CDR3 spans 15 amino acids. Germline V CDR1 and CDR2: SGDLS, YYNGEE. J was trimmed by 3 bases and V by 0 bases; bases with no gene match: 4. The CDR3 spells CASSVAGTATDTQYF. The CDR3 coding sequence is TGTGCCAGCAGCGTAGCCGGGACAGCGACAGATACGCAGTATTTT.

The CDR3 DNA sequence: TGCGCCAGCAGTGATTTGGCAGGATTAAGCACAGATACGCAGTATTTT. Residues: CASSDLAGLSTDTQYF. The rearrangement uses TRBV10-2 and TRBJ2-3; D remains ambiguous. Germline CDR1 reads WSHSY; CDR2 reads SAAADI. Trimming took off 3 bases at V and 0 bases at J, with 13 bases between the two ends. The CDR3 covers 16 residues.

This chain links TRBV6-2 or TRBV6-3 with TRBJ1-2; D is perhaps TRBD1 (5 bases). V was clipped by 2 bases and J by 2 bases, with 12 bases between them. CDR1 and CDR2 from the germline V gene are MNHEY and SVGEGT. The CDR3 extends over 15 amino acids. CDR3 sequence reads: CASSYTGTWNYGYTF. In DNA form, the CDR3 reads TGTGCCAGCAGTTACACGGGGACTTGGAACTATGGCTACACCTTC.

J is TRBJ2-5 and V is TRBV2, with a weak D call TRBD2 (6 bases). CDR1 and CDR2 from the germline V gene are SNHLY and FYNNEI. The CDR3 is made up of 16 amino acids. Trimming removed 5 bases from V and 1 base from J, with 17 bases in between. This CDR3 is CASSPYYRDFQETQYF. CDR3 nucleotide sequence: TGTGCCAGCAGTCCGTATTATCGGGACTTCCAAGAGACCCAGTACTTC.

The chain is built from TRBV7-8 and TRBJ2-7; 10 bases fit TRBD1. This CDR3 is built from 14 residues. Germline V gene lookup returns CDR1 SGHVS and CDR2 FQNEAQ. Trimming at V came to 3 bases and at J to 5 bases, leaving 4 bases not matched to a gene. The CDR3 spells CASSFDRGLNEQYF. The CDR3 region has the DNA TGTGCCAGCAGCTTTGACAGGGGGCTCAACGAGCAGTACTTC.

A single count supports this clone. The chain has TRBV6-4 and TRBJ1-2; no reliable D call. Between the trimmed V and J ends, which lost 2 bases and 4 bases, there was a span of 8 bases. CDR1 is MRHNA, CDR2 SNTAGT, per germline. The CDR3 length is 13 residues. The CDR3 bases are TGTGCCAGCAGTGACCCCCGTAGCTATGGCTACACCTTC. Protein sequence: CASSDPRSYGYTF.

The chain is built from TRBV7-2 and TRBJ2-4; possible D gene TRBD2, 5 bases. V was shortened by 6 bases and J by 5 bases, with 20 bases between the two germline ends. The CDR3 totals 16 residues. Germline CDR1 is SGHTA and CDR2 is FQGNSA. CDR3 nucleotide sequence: TGTGCCAGCAGTTCTGGACTTGTTCCCTTCGAAAACATTCAGTACTTC. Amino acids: CASSSGLVPFENIQYF.